This T cell receptor (beta chain) came from a study of blood T cell repertoires in COVID-19 (dated by TCRdb to the early 2020s). About the investigation overall: Samples covering the acute and convalescent phases of COVID-19 were provided by collaborators in the United States, Italy and Spain. The dataset comprised deeply sampled blood TCRbeta repertoires from subjects exposed to, actively infected with, or recovered from COVID-19. A freely available public database, intended as a resource for researchers studying the immune response to SARS-CoV-2, is where the repertoires were released. Nearly every sample came with metadata listing a de-identified subject ID, COVID-19 status, age in years and sex. Where available, HLA class I and class II types were obtained from metadata supplied by the sample provider rather than from assay-based typing. The material from the prospective study consisted of cDNA or gDNA derived from T cells, B-cell-depleted T cells, or PBMCs. The samples were drawn from the first 160 participants of the ongoing ImmuneRACE study and from 1,254 subjects provided by 6 global collaborators.

CDR1 and CDR2 (SNHLY, FYNNEI) derive from the germline V gene. The CDR3 runs 15 residues from the cysteine to the phenylalanine. Only CDR3 DNA remains: 45 bases, in frame from the first base. Trimmed from V: 7 bases; trimmed from J: 5 bases; junction bases lacking a gene match: 11. Broad study findings and their caveats: The quantity of clinical and demographic metadata differed by source and by participant and was supplied without curation.

Details on this clone: Its antigen is still unknown. Within one base of it there is no much larger clone, and no base qualities were kept.

In Seattle, one collaborating source enrolled patients while the infection was active and tracked those patients longitudinally over the course of disease. Each collaborating institution followed its own protocols to collect whole blood in K2EDTA tubes. For TCRbeta analysis, collaborator samples were shipped as frozen whole blood, as isolated PBMCs, or as DNA extracted from either sample type. TCRbeta CDR3 regions were amplified from genomic DNA using the immunoSEQ Assay, a bias-controlled multiplex PCR. The authors' pipeline ran thus. The number of nucleated cells in each sample was estimated from the amplification of reference gene primers within the assay. To quantify the absolute abundance of each unique TCRbeta CDR3 rearrangement, sequence reads were collapsed and filtered. For each sample, productive Simpson clonality was calculated as the square root of Simpson's diversity index across productive rearrangements. The table was pulled from immuneACCESS by TCRdb, which kept in-frame rearrangements only. Such tables lose some clones; where checked, under half of the loss comes from unresolved V genes, and the rest has no known cause. That table gives V, J and clone size, and the DNA gave D and trimming. Present in this sample are under 450,000 clones, about 91% of which were seen just once. The top ten clonotypes cover roughly 12% of the sample.

This TCR came from a woman in her forties or fifties with COVID-19, enrolled during active disease. The sample taken for sequencing was peripheral blood. The sequence is built from TRBV2 and TRBJ2-5; the junction holds 9 bases that match TRBD2. The CDR3 protein: CASNSWRGGLETQYF. The DNA reads TGTGCCAGCAATAGCTGGCGGGGGGGCCTGGAGACCCAGTACTTC.